The rows below give T cell receptor beta chains drawn from one sample of a study of blood T cell repertoires in COVID-19. Using immunoSEQ multiplex PCR, the repertoire was profiled, and TCRdb retains in-frame clones only, with some absent. The sample includes around 120,000 clones, approximately 87% of them seen just once. The sample was peripheral blood. The receptors shown here come from a woman aged 70-85 years with acute or convalescent COVID-19. Each CDR3 is given with its conserved first and last residue. Fields, in order: CDR3 protein, CDR3 DNA, V gene, clone size, D gene, J gene. D genes are given only for firm matches. Size values are once, few and many counts, or a class for expanded clones, and some rows have none.

cdr3_aa: CASGQGLLTYEQYF
cdr3_nt: TGTGCCAGCGGCCAGGGGCTACTAACCTACGAGCAGTACTTC
v_call: TRBV2
clone_size: -
d_call: -
j_call: TRBJ2-7

cdr3_aa: CASSEGGQQETQYF
cdr3_nt: TGTGCCAGCAGTGAAGGGGGACAGCAAGAGACCCAGTACTTC
v_call: TRBV6-1
clone_size: -
d_call: TRBD1
j_call: TRBJ2-5

cdr3_aa: CASSPGGARTDIADTQYF
cdr3_nt: TGTGCCAGCAGTCCCGGGGGGGCACGCACGGATATCGCAGATACGCAGTATTTT
v_call: TRBV6-6
clone_size: -
d_call: TRBD2
j_call: TRBJ2-3

cdr3_aa: CASFRGGGHTEAFF
cdr3_nt: TGTGCCAGCTTCAGGGGTGGGGGACACACTGAAGCTTTCTTT
v_call: TRBV2
clone_size: -
d_call: -
j_call: TRBJ1-1

cdr3_aa: CASGAGGEYEQYF
cdr3_nt: TGCGCCAGCGGAGCGGGGGGGGAGTACGAGCAGTACTTC
v_call: TRBV4-1
clone_size: -
d_call: TRBD2
j_call: TRBJ2-7

cdr3_aa: CASSGTGTKNIQYF
cdr3_nt: TGTGCCAGCAGCGGAACAGGGACCAAAAACATTCAGTACTTC
v_call: TRBV9
clone_size: -
d_call: -
j_call: TRBJ2-4

cdr3_aa: CASGSPGRAPRSGYTF
cdr3_nt: TGTGCTAGTGGTTCCCCGGGAAGGGCCCCTCGAAGCGGCTACACCTTC
v_call: TRBV12-5
clone_size: -
d_call: -
j_call: TRBJ1-2

cdr3_aa: CASSLMGGNTGELFF
cdr3_nt: TGTGCCAGCAGCTTAATGGGGGGGAACACCGGGGAGCTGTTTTTT
v_call: TRBV7-3
clone_size: -
d_call: -
j_call: TRBJ2-2

cdr3_aa: CAISFDRGEQYF
cdr3_nt: TGTGCCATCAGCTTTGATCGGGGCGAGCAGTACTTC
v_call: TRBV10-3
clone_size: few
d_call: -
j_call: TRBJ2-7

cdr3_aa: CASRTPNTMNTEAFF
cdr3_nt: TGTGCCAGCAGGACTCCTAACACCATGAACACTGAAGCTTTCTTT
v_call: TRBV28
clone_size: -
d_call: -
j_call: TRBJ1-1

cdr3_aa: CASSSPDRGNSPLHF
cdr3_nt: TGTGCCAGCAGTTCGCCGGACAGGGGAAATTCACCCCTCCACTTT
v_call: TRBV6-6
clone_size: -
d_call: TRBD1
j_call: TRBJ1-6

cdr3_aa: CASSSGGQGSGSPLHF
cdr3_nt: TGTGCCAGCAGCTCAGGGGGACAGGGTAGTGGTTCACCCCTCCACTTT
v_call: TRBV7-9
clone_size: -
d_call: TRBD1
j_call: TRBJ1-6

cdr3_aa: CASSYSTGGDYGYTF
cdr3_nt: TGTGCCAGCAGTTACTCGACAGGGGGGGACTATGGCTACACCTTC
v_call: TRBV6-5
clone_size: -
d_call: TRBD1
j_call: TRBJ1-2

cdr3_aa: CASESGTANSGNTIYF
cdr3_nt: TGTGCCAGCGAGTCCGGGACAGCGAACTCTGGAAACACCATATATTTT
v_call: TRBV2
clone_size: -
d_call: TRBD1
j_call: TRBJ1-3

cdr3_aa: CASRTPAGAYEQYF
cdr3_nt: TGTGCCAGCAGAACCCCGGCGGGGGCCTACGAGCAGTACTTC
v_call: TRBV28
clone_size: -
d_call: TRBD2
j_call: TRBJ2-7

cdr3_aa: CASSDRLAATTGELFF
cdr3_nt: TGTGCCAGCAGCGATAGACTAGCAGCAACCACCGGGGAGCTGTTTTTT
v_call: TRBV7-9
clone_size: -
d_call: TRBD2
j_call: TRBJ2-2

cdr3_aa: CASSEGGQETQYF
cdr3_nt: TGTGCCAGCAGCGAAGGGGGCCAAGAGACCCAGTACTTC
v_call: TRBV7-3
clone_size: once
d_call: -
j_call: TRBJ2-5

cdr3_aa: CASSLWLIGVIAKNIQYF
cdr3_nt: TGTGCCAGCAGTTTATGGCTAATCGGGGTCATCGCCAAAAACATTCAGTACTTC
v_call: TRBV27
clone_size: -
d_call: -
j_call: TRBJ2-4

cdr3_aa: CASSLRQGNHQPQHF
cdr3_nt: TGTGCCAGCAGCTTACGACAGGGGAACCATCAGCCCCAGCATTTT
v_call: TRBV5-5
clone_size: -
d_call: TRBD1
j_call: TRBJ1-5

cdr3_aa: CASGSGDRAYEQYF
cdr3_nt: TGTGCTAGTGGTTCGGGGGACAGGGCCTACGAGCAGTACTTC
v_call: TRBV12-5
clone_size: medium-sized
d_call: TRBD1
j_call: TRBJ2-7

cdr3_aa: CASSRTGDQPQHF
cdr3_nt: TGTGCCAGCAGCCGAACAGGGGATCAGCCCCAGCATTTT
v_call: TRBV5-5
clone_size: -
d_call: TRBD1
j_call: TRBJ1-5

cdr3_aa: CASSYSGSNQPQHF
cdr3_nt: TGTGCCAGCAGTTACTCGGGCAGCAATCAGCCCCAGCATTTT
v_call: TRBV6-5
clone_size: few
d_call: -
j_call: TRBJ1-5

cdr3_aa: CASTTPGQGYNSPLHF
cdr3_nt: TGTGCCAGCACTACACCAGGACAAGGCTATAATTCACCCCTCCACTTT
v_call: TRBV28
clone_size: -
d_call: -
j_call: TRBJ1-6

cdr3_aa: CASSLPGQGNSPLHF
cdr3_nt: TGTGCCAGCAGTTTACCCGGACAGGGTAATTCACCCCTCCACTTT
v_call: TRBV28
clone_size: -
d_call: TRBD1
j_call: TRBJ1-6

cdr3_aa: CASSLRADGTGELFF
cdr3_nt: TGTGCCAGCAGCTTAAGAGCGGATGGGACCGGGGAGCTGTTTTTT
v_call: TRBV7-9
clone_size: once
d_call: -
j_call: TRBJ2-2

cdr3_aa: CASSLLAVSTDTQYF
cdr3_nt: TGTGCCAGCAGCCTACTAGCGGTGAGCACAGATACGCAGTATTTT
v_call: TRBV7-3
clone_size: -
d_call: TRBD2
j_call: TRBJ2-3

cdr3_aa: CASSWDRNIQYF
cdr3_nt: TGTGCCAGCAGTTGGGACAGAAACATTCAGTACTTC
v_call: TRBV12-3/TRBV12-4
clone_size: -
d_call: TRBD1
j_call: TRBJ2-4

cdr3_aa: CASMSGGPVNEQFF
cdr3_nt: TGTGCCAGTATGTCGGGGGGGCCGGTCAATGAGCAGTTCTTC
v_call: TRBV19
clone_size: -
d_call: TRBD2
j_call: TRBJ2-1

cdr3_aa: CASRYQTGLNSPLHF
cdr3_nt: TGTGCCAGCAGGTACCAGACAGGGTTAAATTCACCCCTCCACTTT
v_call: TRBV6-5
clone_size: few
d_call: TRBD1
j_call: TRBJ1-6

cdr3_aa: CASVHERNTIYF
cdr3_nt: TGTGCCAGCGTCCATGAGAGAAACACCATATATTTT
v_call: TRBV6-5
clone_size: -
d_call: -
j_call: TRBJ1-3

cdr3_aa: CASSPPSPGYEQYF
cdr3_nt: TGCGCCAGCAGCCCTCCATCCCCGGGCTACGAGCAGTACTTC
v_call: TRBV4-1
clone_size: -
d_call: -
j_call: TRBJ2-7

cdr3_aa: CASSQFAGNYGYTF
cdr3_nt: TGTGCCAGCAGCCAATTCGCAGGGAACTATGGCTACACCTTC
v_call: TRBV3-1/TRBV3-2
clone_size: -
d_call: -
j_call: TRBJ1-2

cdr3_aa: CASSYRQGNYGYTF
cdr3_nt: TGTGCCAGCAGTTACCGACAGGGGAACTATGGCTACACCTTC
v_call: TRBV6-2/TRBV6-3
clone_size: once
d_call: TRBD1
j_call: TRBJ1-2

cdr3_aa: CASSLDSWGHNYGYTF
cdr3_nt: TGTGCCAGCAGCTTAGATAGCTGGGGGCATAACTATGGCTACACCTTC
v_call: TRBV11-3
clone_size: -
d_call: -
j_call: TRBJ1-2

cdr3_aa: CASSSLLSEAFF
cdr3_nt: TGTGCCAGCAGCTCTCTCCTGAGTGAAGCTTTCTTT
v_call: TRBV11-2
clone_size: -
d_call: -
j_call: TRBJ1-1

cdr3_aa: CASSESRGGFSEKLFF
cdr3_nt: TGCGCCAGCAGTGAGTCGAGGGGGGGCTTTAGTGAAAAACTGTTTTTT
v_call: TRBV10-2
clone_size: -
d_call: -
j_call: TRBJ1-4

cdr3_aa: CASSSRLRGTSTSTDTQYF
cdr3_nt: TGTGCCAGCAGCTCCCGATTACGGGGGACTAGCACTAGCACAGATACGCAGTATTTT
v_call: TRBV7-6
clone_size: -
d_call: TRBD2
j_call: TRBJ2-3

cdr3_aa: CASSYSGASTDTQYF
cdr3_nt: TGTGCCAGCAGTTACTCGGGGGCCAGCACAGATACGCAGTATTTT
v_call: TRBV6-5
clone_size: -
d_call: -
j_call: TRBJ2-3

cdr3_aa: CASSPGLGTDTQYF
cdr3_nt: TGTGCCAGCAGCCCGGGGTTGGGGACAGATACGCAGTATTTT
v_call: TRBV7-3
clone_size: -
d_call: -
j_call: TRBJ2-3

cdr3_aa: CASSPTGYWGTDTQYF
cdr3_nt: TGTGCCAGCAGCCCTACCGGGTACTGGGGCACAGATACGCAGTATTTT
v_call: TRBV6-6
clone_size: -
d_call: -
j_call: TRBJ2-3

cdr3_aa: CASSDSGASGGNEQFF
cdr3_nt: TGCGCCAGCAGTGACTCGGGGGCTAGCGGGGGGAATGAGCAGTTCTTC
v_call: TRBV10-1
clone_size: -
d_call: TRBD2
j_call: TRBJ2-1